This TCR beta chain came from a study of T-cell memory formation after mild COVID-19. The CDR3 contains 13 residues. Trimming took 1 base from V and 4 from J, leaving 8 bases between them. Germline CDR1 SEHNR, CDR2 FQNEAQ (reference sequence). One entry per CDR3 protein, called by TCRdb with MiXCR from the 5' RACE reads. This sample has about 270,000 distinct CDR3 sequences, with over 15% found just once. The chain uses TRBV7-9 and TRBJ2-7, with D hard to call. This clonotype was obtained from an adult woman who had mild COVID-19 (a few samples of this study predate the infection). Cell type and time point are not known. Sequencing was performed on PBMCs or a T cell subset sorted from them (not recorded which). The CDR3 DNA reads as TGTGCCAGCAGCTTAGAAAGGCCATACGAGCAGTACTTC. It codes for CASSLERPYEQYF. The full variable domain, in which reference TRBV7-9 and TRBJ2-7 provide the parts outside the CDR3, is DTGVSQNPRHKITKRGQNVTFRCDPISEHNRLYWYRQTLGQGPEFLTYFQNEAQLEKSRLLSDRFSAERPKGSFSTLEIQRTEQGDSAMYLCASSLERPYEQYFGPGTRLTVT.